This T cell receptor (beta chain) is from a study of CD8 T cells in Susac syndrome (dated 2019 in TCRdb). Describing the broader study: The study used repertoire sequencing to test whether antigen drove CD8+ T cell activation and differentiation in Susac syndrome. Beyond this particular receptor, the publication reports: The number of individuals in the TCR sequencing and HLA analysis was recognized as being relatively small.

RNA was extracted with the RNeasy kit and roughly 0.45 to 1 ug was reverse transcribed using random hexamers. TCR beta CDR3 regions were amplified with the immunoSEQ multiplex PCR assay covering 54 Vbeta and 13 Jbeta segments. To correct PCR amplification bias, a synthetic template baseline was used for both primer optimization and computational correction. As for the original processing: Reads were assigned to V, D and J genes according to IMGT and analyzed in immunoSEQ Analyzer, with only productive sequences retained. To calculate clonality, Shannon entropy was normalized by log2 of the number of productive unique sequences and then subtracted from one. For each patient and control, public and private clones were evaluated within the 100 most prevalent clones. Clones were defined as Susac-specific when absent from the healthy and MS cohorts, from over a thousand published viral clones and from other ImmuneACCESS disease sequences. TCRdb redid the processing of the public reads, applying fastp at Q25 and MiXCR, and retained in-frame beta chains. Each entry merges the rows of one CDR3 protein and shows their most common DNA and genes. TCRdb's processing, not the authors', yielded these V and J calls. This sample comprises 150,000 to 200,000 distinct CDR3 sequences, approximately 92% of them detected only once. The ten top clones hold approximately 0.14% of the sample.

A remark on this clonotype: Its antigen has not been determined. Within one base of it there is no much larger clone, and no base qualities were kept.

Peripheral blood CD8+ and CD4+ T cells from healthy donors, Susac syndrome patients and multiple sclerosis patients were profiled by high-throughput TCR beta sequencing. Healthy donors were included as age- and sex-matched controls. CD8+ TEMRA cells were enriched by FACS, while bulk CD8+ and CD4+ T cells were purified by magnetic negative isolation. Blood was collected in EDTA tubes and processed within 24 hours, with PBMCs isolated through density gradient centrifugation. PBMCs intended for TCR sequencing were cryopreserved in liquid nitrogen and were subsequently thawed in a 37 degrees C water bath. The sorted or isolated CD4+, CD8+ and CD8+ TEMRA cells had a purity of 90% or higher. V and J are trimmed by 4 bases and 10 bases, and the gene matches miss 7 bases of the junction. Taken from the germline V gene, the CDR1 and CDR2 loops are KGHSH and LQKENI. The CDR3, from cysteine to phenylalanine, totals 16 residues. Of all the DNA, just the CDR3 is kept, 48 bases in frame from base 1.

The V and J segments used are TRBV18 and TRBJ2-1; 16 of the junction bases match TRBD2. Material for sequencing was CD4+ T cells from PBMCs. The sequence was collected from a human donor in good health. The nucleotide sequence is given as TGTGCCAGCTCACAGGGACTAGCGGGGGGGATTTCGGAGCAGTTCTTC. Its translation reads: CASSQGLAGGISEQFF.